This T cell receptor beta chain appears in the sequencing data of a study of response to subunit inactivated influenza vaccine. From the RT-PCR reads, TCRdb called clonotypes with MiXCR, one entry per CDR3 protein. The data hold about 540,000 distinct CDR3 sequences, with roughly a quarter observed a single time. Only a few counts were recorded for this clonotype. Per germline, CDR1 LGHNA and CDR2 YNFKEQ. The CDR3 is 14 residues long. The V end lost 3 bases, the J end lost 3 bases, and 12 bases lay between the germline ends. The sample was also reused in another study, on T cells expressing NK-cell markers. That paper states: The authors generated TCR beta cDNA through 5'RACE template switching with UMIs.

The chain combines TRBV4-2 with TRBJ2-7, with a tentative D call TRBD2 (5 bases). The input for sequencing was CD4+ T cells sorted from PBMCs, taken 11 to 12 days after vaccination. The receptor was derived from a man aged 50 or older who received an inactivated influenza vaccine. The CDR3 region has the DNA TGTGCCAGCAGCCATCCGGGATCGTACTACGAGCAGTACTTC. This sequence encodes CASSHPGSYYEQYF.